The next 5 T cell receptor beta chains were all read from a single sample in a study of T cell responses to AZD1222 COVID-19 vaccine listed by TCRdb under 2021. Library prep was done by the immunoSEQ multiplex PCR assay. TCRdb provides this immuneACCESS table in a form limited to in-frame rearrangements. Some clones are lacking; in checked studies, under half of them reflect an unresolved V gene, and why the rest are absent is not known. Here the sample has 90,000 to 150,000 clones; 80% to 90% occur a single time. Roughly 7.7% of the sample lies in the top ten. Reading the label with the study, this specimen's time point is: baseline before first vaccination. The starting material was peripheral blood, obtained on day 0 of AZD1222 vaccination. The receptors come from an adult in good health.

V and J are TRBV18 and TRBJ1-1; 8 bases are shared with TRBD1. The junction had 12 bases not matched to a gene; V was cut back by 2 bases and J by 1 base. This CDR3 contains 18 residues. Germline loops: CDR1 KGHSH, CDR2 LQKENI. The CDR3 sequence is CASSPTLKSTGANTEAFF. The CDR3 DNA reads TGTGCCAGCTCACCAACCTTAAAATCGACAGGGGCGAACACTGAAGCTTTCTTT.

The chain recombines TRBV6-4 with TRBJ1-6, with 7 bases that match TRBD1. V trimming: 8 bases; J trimming: 10 bases; junction bases outside the gene matches: 8. Germline V CDR1 and CDR2: MRHNA, SNTAGT. This CDR3 region has 13 residues. CDR3 DNA: TGTGCCAGCGGGCAGGGGGTTGGCTCACCCCTCCACTTT. Amino acids: CASGQGVGSPLHF.

In this sample, this clone turned up a few times. This sequence joins TRBV7-9 and TRBJ2-7, with TRBD1 matching 9 bases. V was pared by 4 bases and J by 7 bases, with 14 bases of the junction left unmatched. The V gene's germline CDR1 is SEHNR and CDR2 FQNEAQ (reference sequence). The CDR3 spans 16 residues. CDR3 sequence (DNA): TGTGCCAGCAGCTCCTCACCGGGACAGGGAACCTTTGAGCAGTACTTC. Translation gives CASSSSPGQGTFEQYF.

The rearrangement joins TRBV18 to TRBJ1-5; maybe TRBD1 (6 bases). Trimming shortened V by 0 bases and J by 0 bases, and 9 bases separated the two germline ends. This CDR3 is built from 16 residues. Looked up from germline, CDR1 is KGHSH and CDR2 is LQKENI. CDR3 coding DNA: TGTGCCAGCTCACCACCAGGGGGGTATAGCAATCAGCCCCAGCATTTT. The encoded protein is CASSPPGGYSNQPQHF. Complete variable domain (other parts from reference TRBV18 and TRBJ1-5): NAGVMQNPRHLVRRRGQEARLRCSPMKGHSHVYWYRQLPEEGLKFMVYLQKENIIDESGMPKERFSAEFPKEGPSILRIQQVVRGDSAAYFCASSPPGGYSNQPQHFGDGTRLSIL.

V gene TRBV10-3 combines with J gene TRBJ2-7; possible D gene TRBD1, 5 bases. The germline V gene has CDR1 ENHRY and CDR2 SYGVKD. The CDR3 is 14 residues long. V lost 4 bases and J lost 3, with 13 bases in between. The CDR3 reads CAISGAGINYEQYF. The CDR3 coding sequence is TGTGCCATCAGTGGGGCAGGGATTAACTACGAGCAGTACTTC.